Listed below are T cell receptor beta chains from one sample, sequenced in a study of blood T cell repertoires in COVID-19. Repertoires were generated with immunoSEQ multiplex PCR, while TCRdb's copy carries only in-frame clones and drops some. The table lists about 34,000 clones, more than 60% of them singletons. The sequenced sample consisted of peripheral blood. These receptors were collected from a man of 80 years or more with active or convalescent COVID-19. The CDR3 runs from the conserved cysteine through the conserved F or W. A D gene is named only where the DNA matches it firmly. A row's size may be missing; if present it is once, few, many or a size class.

DNA | CDR3 | D | J | V | size
TGTGCCAGCAGCTTGGCCCCAGGGAACACTGAAGCTTTCTTT | CASSLAPGNTEAFF | . | TRBJ1-1 | TRBV5-6 | .
TGTGCCAGCGGGGATGGACGGGCGGGAGATACGCAGTATTTT | CASGDGRAGDTQYF | . | TRBJ2-3 | TRBV19 | .
TGTGCCAGCAGCCAAGCCGGACTAGGCCTTCCCAATGAGCAGTTCTTC | CASSQAGLGLPNEQFF | TRBD2 | TRBJ2-1 | TRBV4-2 | few
TGTGCCAGCAGCGTTACAGCTTCCTATGGCTACACCTTC | CASSVTASYGYTF | . | TRBJ1-2 | TRBV9 | .
TGCGCCAGCAGCTTGGTGGGCGGGAGACGCCAAGAGACCCAGTACTTC | CASSLVGGRRQETQYF | TRBD2 | TRBJ2-5 | TRBV5-1 | .
TGTGCCAGCAGCCCGACAGTGAGCTCCTACAATGAGCAGTTCTTC | CASSPTVSSYNEQFF | . | TRBJ2-1 | TRBV5-6 | .
TGTGCCAGCAGCCAAGAAGTAGGGGGTGAGGTGTTCTTC | CASSQEVGGEVFF | . | TRBJ2-1 | TRBV4-2 | .
TGTGCCAGCAGCCCACGAGGGAGCCGTAAGAACGACACAGCCAAAAACATTCAGTACTTC | CASSPRGSRKNDTAKNIQYF | . | TRBJ2-4 | TRBV21-1 | .
TGTGCCAGCAGAGGGGGTACCGGCACAGATACGCAGTATTTT | CASRGGTGTDTQYF | . | TRBJ2-3 | TRBV2 | .
TGTGCCAGCAGCCAGGCGCCAAGGGGTGAAAAACTGTTTTTT | CASSQAPRGEKLFF | . | TRBJ1-4 | TRBV16 | .
TGTGCCAGCAGCCCAGGGTTTGTCGGGGAGCTGTTTTTT | CASSPGFVGELFF | . | TRBJ2-2 | TRBV7-9 | .
TGCGCCAGCAGCCAAGGAGACGGTTGGGGCAGGATTAGCAATCAGCCCCAGCATTTT | CASSQGDGWGRISNQPQHF | . | TRBJ1-5 | TRBV4-1 | medium-sized
TGTGCCAGCAGCCCCTGGAGAGGGACAGAAAGCTCCTACAATGAGCAGTTCTTC | CASSPWRGTESSYNEQFF | TRBD1 | TRBJ2-1 | TRBV5-6 | .
TGTGCCAGCTCACCACGGACTAGCGGGAGATTAGAGACCCAGTACTTC | CASSPRTSGRLETQYF | TRBD2 | TRBJ2-5 | TRBV18 | .
TGTGCCAGTAGCCCAGGACTAGCGGGAGGCAGTGAGCAGTTCTTC | CASSPGLAGGSEQFF | TRBD2 | TRBJ2-1 | TRBV19 | once
TGTGCCTGGAGTTTGGCGACAGGGAAGCAGCATTTT | CAWSLATGKQHF | TRBD1 | TRBJ1-5 | TRBV30 | .
TGTGCCAGCAGCCCAAACAATTACGAGCAGTACTTC | CASSPNNYEQYF | . | TRBJ2-7 | TRBV12-3/TRBV12-4 | .
TGTGCCAGCAGTTTGCAGGGGGCATTGACTAATGAAAAACTGTTTTTT | CASSLQGALTNEKLFF | TRBD1 | TRBJ1-4 | TRBV28 | once
TGTGCCAGCAGCGTGCCGGGCCCGACAGGGGATGAGCAGTTCTTC | CASSVPGPTGDEQFF | TRBD1 | TRBJ2-1 | TRBV9 | .
TGTGCCAGCAGCTTAGCGGGGCCCCCAGATACGCAGTATTTT | CASSLAGPPDTQYF | . | TRBJ2-3 | TRBV7-2 | .
TGTGCCAGCAGCGCACAGGTTATCTCTGGAAACACCATATATTTT | CASSAQVISGNTIYF | . | TRBJ1-3 | TRBV7-2 | .
TGTGCCAGCAGCCAAGTACGGGATACAGATACGCAGTATTTT | CASSQVRDTDTQYF | . | TRBJ2-3 | TRBV3-1/TRBV3-2 | few
TGCGCCAGCAGCCAAGACAGGGGGAAAAGGAACATTCAGTACTTC | CASSQDRGKRNIQYF | TRBD1 | TRBJ2-4 | TRBV4-1 | .
TGTGCCTCGGCAGGGGAATCCTACGAGCAGTACTTC | CASAGESYEQYF | . | TRBJ2-7 | TRBV3-1/TRBV3-2 | few
TGTGCCAGCAGTTTGCCCTCCCAGGGGGTCAGGGGCAATCAGCCCCAGCATTTT | CASSLPSQGVRGNQPQHF | TRBD1 | TRBJ1-5 | TRBV28 | .
TGTGCCAGTAGTAGGGGACAGGGATTCTACGAGCAGTACTTC | CASSRGQGFYEQYF | TRBD1 | TRBJ2-7 | TRBV19 | .
TGTGCCAGCTCACCACAAAACAGTCAATACGAGCAGTACTTC | CASSPQNSQYEQYF | . | TRBJ2-7 | TRBV18 | .
TGTGCCAGCAGCGTAGGGGACAGGGTGGGTAATTCACCCCTCCACTTT | CASSVGDRVGNSPLHF | TRBD1 | TRBJ1-6 | TRBV9 | .
TGCGCCAGCAGCTCGGGACAGAGGTACGAAGCTTTCTTT | CASSSGQRYEAFF | TRBD1 | TRBJ1-1 | TRBV5-1 | .
TGTGCCAGCAGTGAAGGAGATAATAGCAATCAGCCCCAGCATTTT | CASSEGDNSNQPQHF | . | TRBJ1-5 | TRBV2 | .
TGTGCCAGCAGTTACGTAACAGGGGTCGATGAAAAACTGTTTTTT | CASSYVTGVDEKLFF | TRBD1 | TRBJ1-4 | TRBV6-5 | .
TGTGCCAGCAGCTTCCCTGGGGGGGAGCAGTTCTTC | CASSFPGGEQFF | . | TRBJ2-1 | TRBV7-9 | .
TGCGCCAGCAGCCAAGAAGTTTTCGGAGCGGGGGTCACAGATACGCAGTATTTT | CASSQEVFGAGVTDTQYF | TRBD2 | TRBJ2-3 | TRBV4-3 | .
TGTGCCAGTACGGAGCAAAGCAATCAGCCCCAGCATTTT | CASTEQSNQPQHF | . | TRBJ1-5 | TRBV19 | .
TGCGCCAGCAGCTTGGTGGGGGGACCCTACGAGCAGTACTTC | CASSLVGGPYEQYF | . | TRBJ2-7 | TRBV5-1 | few
TGTGCCAGCAGCCAGGGGGCTGAGCAGTTCTTC | CASSQGAEQFF | TRBD1 | TRBJ2-1 | TRBV6-5 | .
TGTGCCATCAGGGCAGAAACGTATACGGGCACTGAAGCTTTCTTT | CAIRAETYTGTEAFF | . | TRBJ1-1 | TRBV10-3 | .
TGTGCCAGCAGCCGAACCGGGACAGAAGGAGTCATTCAGTACTTC | CASSRTGTEGVIQYF | TRBD1 | TRBJ2-4 | TRBV3-1/TRBV3-2 | .
TGTGCCAGCAGCTTAGGACAGTGGGGAACTAATGAAAAACTGTTTTTT | CASSLGQWGTNEKLFF | . | TRBJ1-4 | TRBV7-9 | .
TGTGCCAGCAGCAGGGGACAGACGAAATACACCTTC | CASSRGQTKYTF | TRBD1 | TRBJ1-2 | TRBV9 | .
TGTGCCACCAGTGATGCCAAACCCGCGGACAGCTCTAGCACAGATACGCAGTATTTT | CATSDAKPADSSSTDTQYF | . | TRBJ2-3 | TRBV24-1 | .
TGTGCCAGCAGCTCGACTCGGTATGGCTACACCTTC | CASSSTRYGYTF | . | TRBJ1-2 | TRBV5-4 | .
TGTGCCAGCAGCGTGACAGGGGGACCGGCTGGCTACACCTTC | CASSVTGGPAGYTF | TRBD1 | TRBJ1-2 | TRBV11-3 | .
TGTGCCAGCAGTTTTAGCGGGGGCAATGAGCAGTTCTTC | CASSFSGGNEQFF | TRBD2 | TRBJ2-1 | TRBV28 | .
TGTGCCAGCTCACCGACTAGCGACTACGAGCAGTACTTC | CASSPTSDYEQYF | TRBD2 | TRBJ2-7 | TRBV18 | .
TGTGCCACCTCCAATCAGGACAAGGAGACCCAGTACTTC | CATSNQDKETQYF | . | TRBJ2-5 | TRBV24-1 | few
TGTGCCAGCAGCGTAGGAGGACCCGGGACCTACGAGCAGTACTTC | CASSVGGPGTYEQYF | . | TRBJ2-7 | TRBV9 | .
TGCGCCAGCAGCCAAACGAATTTAGTGGCTGAAGCTTTCTTT | CASSQTNLVAEAFF | . | TRBJ1-1 | TRBV4-3 | .
TGTGCCAGCAGTTTAAGGGGGAATCTTATCGGGGAGCTGTTTTTT | CASSLRGNLIGELFF | . | TRBJ2-2 | TRBV28 | .
TGCGCCAGCAGCCAGGGGAGCGAGCAGTACTTC | CASSQGSEQYF | . | TRBJ2-7 | TRBV4-1 | .
TGTGCCAGCAGTGAGACCAGGGTCGAGCAGTACTTC | CASSETRVEQYF | . | TRBJ2-7 | TRBV25-1 | .
TGTGCCAGCAGCCTCCAAGGGACTAGCGGGAGCATCGGCACAGATACGCAGTATTTT | CASSLQGTSGSIGTDTQYF | TRBD2 | TRBJ2-3 | TRBV13 | .
TGTGCCAGCAGATATGAAGCTAACACTGAAGCTTTCTTT | CASRYEANTEAFF | . | TRBJ1-1 | TRBV6-6 | .
TGTGCCAGCAGCTTGGCCCTAATACAGGTTACCTACGAGCAGTACTTC | CASSLALIQVTYEQYF | . | TRBJ2-7 | TRBV5-8 | .
TGTGCCAGTCGGGGAGGGGATACGCAGTATTTT | CASRGGDTQYF | TRBD2 | TRBJ2-3 | TRBV19 | .